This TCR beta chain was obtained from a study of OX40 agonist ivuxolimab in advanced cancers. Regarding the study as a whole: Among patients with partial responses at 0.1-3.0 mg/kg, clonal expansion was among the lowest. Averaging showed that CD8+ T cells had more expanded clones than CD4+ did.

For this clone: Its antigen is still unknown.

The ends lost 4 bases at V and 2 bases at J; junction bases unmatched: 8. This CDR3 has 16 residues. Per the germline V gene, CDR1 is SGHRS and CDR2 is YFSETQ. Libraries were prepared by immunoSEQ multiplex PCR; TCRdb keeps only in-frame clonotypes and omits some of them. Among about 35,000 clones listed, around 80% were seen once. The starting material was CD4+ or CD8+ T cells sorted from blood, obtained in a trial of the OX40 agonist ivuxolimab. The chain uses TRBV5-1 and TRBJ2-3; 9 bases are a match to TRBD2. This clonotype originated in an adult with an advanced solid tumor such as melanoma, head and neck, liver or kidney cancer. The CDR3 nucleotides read TGCGCCAGCAGCCAAGAGCGGGGGGAAATCACAGATACGCAGTATTTT. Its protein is CASSQERGEITDTQYF.